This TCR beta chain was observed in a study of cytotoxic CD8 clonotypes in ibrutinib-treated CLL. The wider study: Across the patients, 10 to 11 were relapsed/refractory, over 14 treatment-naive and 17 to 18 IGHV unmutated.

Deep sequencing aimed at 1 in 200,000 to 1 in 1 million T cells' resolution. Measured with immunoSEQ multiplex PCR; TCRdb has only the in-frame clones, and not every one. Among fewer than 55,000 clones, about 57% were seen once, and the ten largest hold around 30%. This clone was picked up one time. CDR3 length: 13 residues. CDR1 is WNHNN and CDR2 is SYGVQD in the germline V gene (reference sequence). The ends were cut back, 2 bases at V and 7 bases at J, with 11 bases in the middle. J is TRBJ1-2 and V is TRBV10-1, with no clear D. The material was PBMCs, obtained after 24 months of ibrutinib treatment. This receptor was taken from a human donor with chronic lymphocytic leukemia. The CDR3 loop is CASSERRASGYTF. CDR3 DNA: TGCGCCAGCAGTGAGAGACGGGCCTCTGGCTACACCTTC.